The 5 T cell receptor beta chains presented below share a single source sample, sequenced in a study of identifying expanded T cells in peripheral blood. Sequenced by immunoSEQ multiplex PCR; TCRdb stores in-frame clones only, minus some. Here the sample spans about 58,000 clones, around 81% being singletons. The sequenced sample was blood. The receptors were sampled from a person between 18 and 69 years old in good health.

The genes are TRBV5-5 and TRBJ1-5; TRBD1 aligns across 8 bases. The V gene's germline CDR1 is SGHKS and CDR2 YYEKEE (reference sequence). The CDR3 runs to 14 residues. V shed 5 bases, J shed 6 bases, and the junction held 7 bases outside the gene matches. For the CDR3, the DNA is TGTGCCAGCAGTCCGGACAGGGTCGGTCAGCCCCAGCATTTT. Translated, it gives CASSPDRVGQPQHF.

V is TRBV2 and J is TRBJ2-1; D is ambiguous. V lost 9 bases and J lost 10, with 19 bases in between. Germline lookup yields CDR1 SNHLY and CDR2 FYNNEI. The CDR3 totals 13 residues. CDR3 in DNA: TGTGCCAGTAGCATCTCGGGTTCTTGGGAGCAGTTCTTC. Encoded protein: CASSISGSWEQFF.

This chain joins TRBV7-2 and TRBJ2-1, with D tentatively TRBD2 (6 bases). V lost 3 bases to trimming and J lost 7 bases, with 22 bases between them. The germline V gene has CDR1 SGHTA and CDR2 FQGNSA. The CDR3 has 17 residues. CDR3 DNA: TGTGCCAGCAGCTTTTACGGGAGTAGCGCCATAGGAAATGAGCAGTTCTTC. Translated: CASSFYGSSAIGNEQFF.

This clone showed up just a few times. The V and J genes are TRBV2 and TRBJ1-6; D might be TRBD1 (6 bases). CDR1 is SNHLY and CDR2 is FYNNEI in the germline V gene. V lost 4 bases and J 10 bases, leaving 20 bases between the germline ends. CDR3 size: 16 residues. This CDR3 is CASSATGVKGVSPLHF. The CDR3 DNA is TGTGCCAGCAGTGCGACAGGCGTAAAAGGGGTGTCACCCCTCCACTTT.

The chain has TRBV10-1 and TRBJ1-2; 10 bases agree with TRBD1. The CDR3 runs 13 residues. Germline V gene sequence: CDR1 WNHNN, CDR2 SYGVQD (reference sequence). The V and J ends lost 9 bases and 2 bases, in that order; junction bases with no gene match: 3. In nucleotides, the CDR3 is TGCGCCAGTAGACAGGGGGCAAACTATGGCTACACCTTC. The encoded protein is CASRQGANYGYTF.